Sequencing of this T cell receptor (beta chain) was carried out in a study of blood T cell repertoires in COVID-19 (dated by TCRdb to the early 2020s). A note on the overall study: Samples covering the acute and convalescent phases of COVID-19 were provided by collaborators in the United States, Italy and Spain. The dataset comprised deeply sampled blood TCRbeta repertoires from subjects exposed to, actively infected with, or recovered from COVID-19. The prospective study material was composed of cDNA or gDNA derived from T cells, B-cell-depleted T cells, or PBMCs. A freely available public database, intended as a resource for researchers studying the immune response to SARS-CoV-2, is where the repertoires were released. HLA class I and class II types, where available, came from metadata supplied by the sample provider rather than from assay-based typing. Samples came from the ongoing ImmuneRACE study (first 160 participants) plus 1,254 subjects from 6 global collaborators. The sample metadata nearly always contained a de-identified subject ID, COVID-19 status, age in years and sex. The paper's findings and limits, for the study overall: Clinical and demographic metadata were provided uncurated, with the amount varying by source and participant.

TCRbeta CDR3 regions were amplified from genomic DNA using the immunoSEQ Assay, a bias-controlled multiplex PCR. The authors' analysis ran thus. Nucleated cell counts per sample were estimated from amplification of reference gene primers within the assay. Sequence reads were collapsed and filtered to measure the absolute abundance of every unique TCRbeta CDR3 rearrangement. For each sample, productive Simpson clonality was calculated as the square root of Simpson's diversity index across productive rearrangements. This is the immuneACCESS table as TCRdb keeps it, with only in-frame sequences that have V and J called. A part of the clones is gone; compared with another copy, unresolved V genes explain less than half, and the rest is unexplained. Clonal size and the V and J genes are those of that table, whereas D and trimming came from the DNA. Here the sample has 200,000 to 300,000 clones; more than 75% occur a single time. Together, the top ten hold approximately 1.4% of the sample.

Samples from volunteer blood donors who had recovered from COVID-19 were contributed by a second Seattle source. The collaborating institutions used their own protocols to collect whole blood in K2EDTA tubes. For TCRbeta analysis, collaborator samples were shipped as frozen whole blood, as isolated PBMCs, or as DNA extracted from either sample type. As regards this clone: Its antigen is still unknown. No much larger clonotype is one base removed from it; base qualities were not supplied.

Sequenced input: peripheral blood. The clonotype comes from a woman aged 35 to 49 who had recovered from COVID-19.

CDR3 sequence: CASSEGDRGLQGPQHF. In nucleotides, the sequence is TGTGCCAGCAGTGAGGGGGACAGGGGGCTTCAGGGGCCCCAGCATTTT. Recombination joined TRBV6-1 with TRBJ1-5; the central 12 bases match TRBD1. Unmatched junction bases come to 9, with V trimmed by 3 bases and J by 9 bases. The CDR3 starts with the cysteine, ends with the phenylalanine, and has 16 residues. The kept DNA is CDR3 alone, 48 bases in frame from the first base. In the germline V gene, CDR1 corresponds to MNHNS and CDR2 to SASEGT.